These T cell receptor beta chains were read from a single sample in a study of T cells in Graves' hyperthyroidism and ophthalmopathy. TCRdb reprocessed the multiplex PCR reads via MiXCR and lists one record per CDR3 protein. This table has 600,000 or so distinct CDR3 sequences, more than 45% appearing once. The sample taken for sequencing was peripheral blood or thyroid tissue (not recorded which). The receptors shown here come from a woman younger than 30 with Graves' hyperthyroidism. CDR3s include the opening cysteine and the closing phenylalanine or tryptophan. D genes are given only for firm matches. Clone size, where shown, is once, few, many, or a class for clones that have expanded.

CDR3 protein: CASSLPGGHNQPQHF
CDR3 DNA: TGTGCCAGCAGCCTCCCTGGGGGGCACAATCAGCCCCAGCATTTT
V gene: TRBV2
J gene: TRBJ1-5
clone size: -
D gene: -

CDR3 protein: CASSHGGSSYEQYF
CDR3 DNA: TGTGCCAGCAGCCATGGCGGGAGCTCCTACGAGCAGTACTTC
V gene: TRBV14
J gene: TRBJ2-7
clone size: -
D gene: TRBD2

CDR3 protein: CASSLGMGSEEKLFF
CDR3 DNA: TGTGCCAGCAGCTTAGGTATGGGATCGGAAGAAAAACTGTTTTTT
V gene: TRBV7-6
J gene: TRBJ1-4
clone size: few
D gene: -

CDR3 protein: CASSPGTSPHEQYF
CDR3 DNA: TGTGCCAGCAGTCCCGGGACATCTCCCCACGAGCAGTACTTC
V gene: TRBV7-9
J gene: TRBJ2-7
clone size: many
D gene: -

CDR3 protein: CASSLVGRPDYEQYF
CDR3 DNA: TGCGCCAGCAGCTTGGTCGGGCGACCTGACTACGAGCAGTACTTC
V gene: TRBV5-1
J gene: TRBJ2-7
clone size: -
D gene: -

CDR3 protein: CASSTMTGGSNTF
CDR3 DNA: TGTGCCAGCAGCACCATGACAGGGGGCTCTAACACCTTC
V gene: TRBV7-2
J gene: TRBJ1-2
clone size: -
D gene: TRBD1

CDR3 protein: CSVDRMNTGELFF
CDR3 DNA: TGCAGCGTTGATCGGATGAACACCGGGGAGCTGTTTTTT
V gene: TRBV29-1
J gene: TRBJ2-2
clone size: -
D gene: -

CDR3 protein: CSSGQLQETQYF
CDR3 DNA: TGCAGCAGCGGACAGTTACAAGAGACCCAGTACTTC
V gene: TRBV29-1
J gene: TRBJ2-5
clone size: once
D gene: -

CDR3 protein: CSAPLGGTGPQHF
CDR3 DNA: TGCAGTGCTCCCTTGGGGGGTACCGGGCCCCAGCATTTT
V gene: TRBV20-1
J gene: TRBJ1-5
clone size: few
D gene: -

CDR3 protein: CASSWDRAAFF
CDR3 DNA: TGTGCCAGCAGCTGGGACAGGGCGGCTTTCTTT
V gene: TRBV7-9
J gene: TRBJ1-1
clone size: many
D gene: TRBD1